This T cell receptor beta chain was identified in a study of cytomegalovirus exposure and HLA in healthy donors (dated by TCRdb to about 2017). Context from the whole study: The approximately 710 repertoires of the first cohort and the roughly 120 validation repertoires were produced on the same platform, according to a later analysis. The study combined high-throughput TCR immunosequencing, statistical association of individual TCRs with disease status, and machine learning to predict cytomegalovirus infection status. The study was designed to test whether signatures of past pathogen exposure could be identified by cataloging public T cell receptors. Besides the first cohort of 666 subjects, a separate validation cohort made up of about 120 different subjects was used. What the work shows at the level of the full study, not this receptor alone: In vitro tests confirmed that three of the cytomegalovirus-associated TCR beta chains recognize cytomegalovirus antigens. Most TCR sequences were observed very rarely across donors, whereas some public TCRs were present in many individuals. The authors suggested that the approach could potentially be generalized to other disease states and immunological phenotypes. The classifier was reported to diagnose cytomegalovirus status with high specificity and sensitivity in both the original cohort and the validation cohort. In the study, approximately 150 TCR beta chains were listed as associated with cytomegalovirus. In a later analysis, TCRs clustered in the first cohort were found to also tend to co-occur in the roughly 130 validation repertoires, with about 93% of cluster scores above 0. A later analysis lacked HLA typing for the validation cohort, so it scored co-occurrence in that cohort across all 110 or so repertoires.

Concerning this clone: Its antigen remains unidentified. No base quality information exists; no much larger clone differs at one position.

Germline trimming amounts to 3 bases on V and 0 bases on J, with 11 as the count of junction bases outside the gene matches. Its CDR3 holds 18 amino acids, cysteine through phenylalanine. The retained sequence is limited to the CDR3, 54 bases, with the frame set at the first base. For CDR1 and CDR2, the germline V gene lists LGHNA and YNFKEQ. Library preparation was by the immunoSEQ multiplex PCR assay. The published analysis was carried out like this. To diagnose cytomegalovirus status from the catalog of TCR beta chain sequences, a statistical classification framework was built. Entries here come from immuneACCESS through TCRdb and include only in-frame sequences with V and J called. Some clones fail to appear in such tables; in the studies checked, an unresolved V gene covers under half of the shortfall, and the cause of the remainder is unknown. V and J calls and clone size follow that table, whereas D and trimming were derived from the DNA. The sample table shows over 150,000 clones, and roughly nine tenths are seen once. Together, the top ten hold 9% to 12% of the sample.

The donors were included in the validation cohort of approximately 120 subjects, a group kept apart from the roughly 700-subject first cohort. The source is a woman between 18 and 29 years old in good health and CMV-seropositive. In this chain, TRBV4-2 is recombined with TRBJ1-3; 7 of the junction bases match TRBD1. Sequenced material: PBMCs. CDR3 sequence: CASSQPAVGQASGNTIYF. The nucleotide sequence is given as TGTGCCAGCAGCCAGCCTGCGGTTGGACAGGCCTCTGGAAACACCATATATTTT.